The 30 T cell receptor beta chains presented below share a single source sample, sequenced in a study of blood T cell repertoires in COVID-19. The table came from immunoSEQ multiplex PCR; TCRdb's copy has only in-frame clones and leaves some out. The sample consists of around 310,000 clones, just under 90% of them appearing once. The specimen was PBMCs or T cells enriched from blood (not recorded which). The receptors were gathered from a woman aged 25 to 39 who had recovered from COVID-19.

V and J are TRBV29-1 and TRBJ1-1, with 10 bases lining up with TRBD1. The CDR3 covers 13 residues. In germline, CDR1 is SQVTM, CDR2 ANQGSEA. The V gene end was trimmed by 6 bases and the J gene end by 2 bases; junction bases not matched to a gene: 3. The CDR3 region has the DNA TGCAGCGTGGGGACAGGGGCCAACACTGAAGCTTTCTTT. Translated: CSVGTGANTEAFF.

V gene TRBV7-9 combines with J gene TRBJ2-5, with D possibly matching TRBD1 (5 bases). The CDR3 runs 13 residues. Germline CDR1 reads SEHNR; CDR2 reads FQNEAQ (reference sequence). Trimming removed 5 bases at V and 2 bases at J, with 9 bases between. The chain's CDR3 is CASSQDIQETQYF. DNA of the CDR3: TGTGCCAGCAGCCAGGACATACAAGAGACCCAGTACTTC.

This clone has just a few counts. The chain links TRBV27 to TRBJ1-2; TRBD1 matches at 7 bases. Germline V gene sequence: CDR1 MNHEY, CDR2 SMNVEV (reference sequence). The CDR3 is made up of 14 amino acids. After removal of 4 bases from V and 8 bases from J, the junction contained 10 bases not matched to a gene. The CDR3 spells CASSSLEGARGYTF. CDR3 nucleotides: TGTGCCAGCAGTTCCCTGGAGGGGGCGCGGGGCTACACCTTC.

The chain links TRBV5-4 to TRBJ2-1; D possibly corresponds to TRBD2 (5 bases). The CDR3 runs 15 residues. Germline V gives CDR1 SGHNT, CDR2 YYREEE (reference sequence). V was cut by 4 bases and J by 1 base, with 12 bases left in between. The CDR3 coding sequence is TGTGCCAGCAGCGATCGGAGCGGTTCCTACAATGAGCAGTTCTTC. Protein: CASSDRSGSYNEQFF.

With respect to this clone: No conserved phenylalanine or tryptophan is present at the end of the CDR3, so a read error is the likely explanation. Because the CDR3's place on the DNA is in doubt, the DNA is left out and the CDR3 is given as listed by TCRdb. The J gene is TRBJ2-7, the V gene TRBV12-3 or TRBV12-4; whether TRBD2, the table's D call, matches the DNA was not checked. Both ends counted, the CDR3 spans 13 residues. The CDR3 reads CASTQLTRDFFRI.

Note on this clone: Germline and junction disagree at one end, which may indicate a read error. Distinct nucleotide sequences in the sample also encode this CDR3. The chain is built from TRBV6-5 and TRBJ1-1; D unresolved. CDR3 length: 15 amino acids. CDR1 is MNHEY, CDR2 SVGAGI, per germline. The CDR3 DNA follows: TGTGCCAGCAGTTACATCCGTGCGGGAAACACTGAAGCCTTCTTT. Protein product: CASSYIRAGNTEAFF.

The rearrangement links TRBV18 to TRBJ2-3; a weak D match, TRBD1 (5 bases). V lost 3 bases, J lost 5 bases, and 15 bases lay in between. Germline CDR1 KGHSH, CDR2 LQKENI. The CDR3 covers 15 residues. This CDR3 reads CASSPPGHLEDTQYF. The DNA of the CDR3 is TGTGCCAGCTCACCGCCCGGACATTTGGAAGATACGCAGTATTTT.

The chain's CDR3 is CASFSDVGGGELFF. DNA of the CDR3: TGTGCCAGTTTCTCTGACGTGGGAGGCGGGGAGCTGTTTTTT. J is TRBJ2-2 and V is TRBV6-5; D is possibly TRBD2 (6 bases). Deletions cut 9 bases from V and 7 bases from J, with 18 bases between. Germline V gives CDR1 MNHEY, CDR2 SVGAGI. The CDR3 contains 14 residues.

The chain combines TRBV4-1 with TRBJ1-2; the D is unclear. CDR1 is MGHRA, CDR2 YSYEKL, per germline. V gave up 2 bases and J gave up 4 bases, with 8 bases separating them. This CDR3 is 13 amino acids long. The CDR3 here is CASSQSHSYGYTF. CDR3 sequence (DNA): TGCGCCAGCAGCCAATCCCACAGCTATGGCTACACCTTC.

V usage is TRBV9 and J usage is TRBJ1-2; 7 bases agree with TRBD1. V lost 4 bases to trimming and J lost 3 bases; unmatched junction nucleotides: 15. The CDR3 runs to 17 residues. Germline values: CDR1 SGDLS, CDR2 YYNGEE. The CDR3 region has the DNA TGTGCCAGCAGCCAGACCCGGCCGTCGCAGGGGGACTATGGCTACACCTTC. Amino acid sequence: CASSQTRPSQGDYGYTF.

DNA for the CDR3: TGTGCCAGCAGGTATTACAGGGGAGGAGGTTTGAACACTGAAGCTTTCTTT. Translating gives CASRYYRGGGLNTEAFF. The chain has TRBV2 and TRBJ1-1, with TRBD1 matching over 7 bases. CDR3 length: 17 amino acids. Looked up from germline, CDR1 is SNHLY and CDR2 is FYNNEI. V was clipped by 6 bases and J by 0 bases; unmatched bases: 13. Looking up the rest from reference TRBV2 and TRBJ1-1 gives the full variable domain: EPEVTQTPSHQVTQMGQEVILRCVPISNHLYFYWYRQILGQKVEFLVSFYNNEISEKSEIFDDQFSVERPDGSNFTLKIRSTKLEDSAMYFCASRYYRGGGLNTEAFFGQGTRLTVV.

The V gene is TRBV2, the J gene TRBJ2-6; possible D gene TRBD1, 6 bases. The germline CDR1 and CDR2 sequences are SNHLY and FYNNEI. CDR3 length equals 15 residues. V was trimmed by 8 bases and J by 0 bases, leaving 11 bases between them. CDR3 bases: TGTGCCAGCGGCACAGGGACCTCTGGGGCCAACGTCCTGACTTTC. Protein sequence: CASGTGTSGANVLTF.

This clone showed up many times. The V and J genes are TRBV7-2 and TRBJ1-2; no firm D call. CDR1 and CDR2 from the germline V gene are SGHTA and FQGNSA. The CDR3 contains 16 residues. V was pared by 1 base and J by 2 bases, with 14 bases between. CDR3: CASSLVSGRGNYGYTF. The CDR3 DNA is TGTGCCAGCAGCTTAGTTTCCGGACGGGGAAACTATGGCTACACCTTC.

The rearrangement links TRBV27 to TRBJ1-1; 7 bases are a match to TRBD1. CDR3 length equals 17 residues. V shed 4 bases, J shed 3 bases, and the junction held 14 bases outside the gene matches. The germline V gene has CDR1 MNHEY and CDR2 SMNVEV (reference sequence). The CDR3 sequence is CASSSPGQFPSDTEAFF. The CDR3 bases are TGTGCCAGCAGTTCCCCGGGACAGTTCCCGTCAGACACTGAAGCTTTCTTT.

V usage is TRBV7-9 and J usage is TRBJ1-6; 7 nucleotides match TRBD1. J gave up 10 bases and V 5 bases, and 8 bases lay outside the gene matches. Germline V lookup: CDR1 SEHNR, CDR2 FQNEAQ (reference sequence). The CDR3 length is 14 residues. Here the CDR3 DNA reads TGTGCCAGCAGCATTCAGGGGGTCCCGTCACCCCTCCACTTT. It is translated as CASSIQGVPSPLHF.

V and J are TRBV29-1 and TRBJ1-1; no reliable D call. Looked up from germline, CDR1 is SQVTM and CDR2 is ANQGSEA. This CDR3 comprises 11 residues. Trimming shortened V by 2 bases and J by 9 bases, and 10 bases separated the two germline ends. The CDR3, as DNA: TGCAGCGTTGAAACCGGGAACCAAGCTTTCTTT. This gives the protein CSVETGNQAFF.

The J gene is TRBJ2-1, the V gene TRBV28, with D maybe TRBD2 (6 bases). The CDR3 totals 13 residues. Trimming removed 3 bases from V and 6 bases from J, with 9 bases in between. CDR1 MDHEN and CDR2 SYDVKM come from the germline V gene. CDR3 sequence reads: CASSLGGGNEQFF. The CDR3 DNA is TGTGCCAGCAGTTTGGGGGGAGGCAATGAGCAGTTCTTC.

The genes are TRBV4-3 and TRBJ2-1, with unresolved D. This CDR3 is 13 amino acids long. Germline CDR1 and CDR2: LGHNA and YSLEER. Trimming removed 0 bases at V and 8 bases at J, with 8 bases between. CDR3 DNA sequence: TGCGCCAGCAGCCAAGACCTCGGGTATGAGCAGTTCTTC. Translation: CASSQDLGYEQFF.

The chain employs TRBV19 and TRBJ2-5; D may be TRBD1 (9 bases). The V gene's germline CDR1 is LNHDA and CDR2 SQIVND (reference sequence). This CDR3 is built from 21 residues. Between the trimmed V and J ends, which lost 3 bases and 0 bases, there was a span of 29 bases. This CDR3 is CASSITYRGLAAGENQETQYF. As DNA, the CDR3 is TGTGCCAGTAGTATTACCTACAGGGGGCTGGCAGCGGGGGAAAACCAAGAGACCCAGTACTTC.

V gene TRBV5-4 combines with J gene TRBJ2-2; 13 bases match TRBD2. This CDR3 contains 16 residues. V shed 3 bases, J shed 5 bases, and the junction held 4 bases outside the gene matches. The germline gives CDR1 SGHNT, CDR2 YYREEE (reference sequence). The CDR3 region is CASSWGLAGTTGELFF. DNA of the CDR3: TGTGCCAGCAGCTGGGGACTAGCGGGGACGACCGGGGAGCTGTTTTTT.

V and J are TRBV19 and TRBJ2-1; 8 bases agree with TRBD1. J was trimmed by 5 bases and V by 3 bases; bases with no gene match: 9. CDR1 LNHDA and CDR2 SQIVND come from the germline V gene (reference sequence). CDR3 length equals 16 residues. CDR3 DNA: TGTGCCAGTAGTATCCGTGACAGGGGCCATAACAATGAGCAGTTCTTC. Amino acids: CASSIRDRGHNNEQFF.

The CDR3 loop is CASSGTGGYNEQFF. CDR3 nucleotide sequence: TGTGCCAGCAGTGGGACAGGGGGCTACAATGAGCAGTTCTTC. The genes are TRBV2 and TRBJ2-1, with TRBD1 identical over 10 bases. Per germline, CDR1 SNHLY and CDR2 FYNNEI. The CDR3 contains 14 residues. V was pared by 4 bases and J by 3 bases, with 0 bases of the junction left unmatched.

This clone was seen only once. The chain joins TRBV29-1 to TRBJ2-7, with D perhaps TRBD1 (6 bases). The V gene's germline CDR1 is SQVTM and CDR2 ANQGSEA. V lost 3 bases and J 2 bases, leaving 11 bases between the germline ends. The CDR3 spans 13 residues. The CDR3 DNA reads as TGCAGCGTTGAGATGACAGGCCCCTACGAGCAGTACTTC. The encoded protein is CSVEMTGPYEQYF.

This chain joins TRBV7-9 and TRBJ2-4; 9 bases line up with TRBD1. The J segment lost 9 bases and the V segment lost 4 bases, leaving 7 bases of the junction unmatched. The length of the CDR3 is 14 residues. Germline CDR1 reads SEHNR; CDR2 reads FQNEAQ (reference sequence). CDR3 in amino acids: CASSWTGEKGIQYF. CDR3 sequence (DNA): TGTGCCAGCAGCTGGACAGGGGAAAAGGGCATTCAGTACTTC.

A single count supports this clone. The CDR3 sequence: CASSHPTADMRWNEQFF. The CDR3 DNA reads as TGCGCCAGCAGCCACCCGACGGCGGACATGAGGTGGAATGAGCAGTTCTTC. V usage is TRBV4-1 and J usage is TRBJ2-1; a weak D match, TRBD1 (5 bases). The V end was cut by 3 bases, the J end by 7 bases, with 22 bases between. Per the germline V gene, CDR1 is MGHRA and CDR2 is YSYEKL. The CDR3 is 17 residues long.

The chain recombines TRBV7-2 with TRBJ2-1; 14 positions agree with TRBD2. The germline V gene encodes CDR1 SGHTA and CDR2 FQGNSA. V gave up 5 bases and J gave up 6 bases; unmatched junction bases: 6. This CDR3 contains 16 residues. This CDR3 is CASSPGLAGAANEQFF. DNA of the CDR3: TGTGCCAGCAGCCCGGGACTAGCGGGAGCGGCCAATGAGCAGTTCTTC.

This clone was seen only a few times. The chain couples TRBV11-2 to TRBJ1-2; TRBD1 matches at 7 bases. This CDR3 has 17 amino acids. Per germline, CDR1 SGHAT and CDR2 FQNNGV. With 0 bases clipped from V and 2 bases from J, the junction kept 9 bases outside the gene matches. The CDR3 bases are TGTGCCAGCAGCTTAGAAAGGGGGCTTAGGGGAAACTATGGCTACACCTTC. As protein: CASSLERGLRGNYGYTF.

The chain is built from TRBV30 and TRBJ2-3, with 8 bases fitting TRBD2. This CDR3 has 13 amino acids. V dropped 3 bases and J dropped 5; count of bases not matched to a gene: 4. CDR1 and CDR2 from the germline V gene are GTSNPN and SVGIG (reference sequence). CDR3 loop: CAWRGLVVDTQYF. The CDR3 DNA sequence: TGTGCCTGGAGGGGACTAGTAGTAGATACGCAGTATTTT.

The V gene is TRBV6-5, the J gene TRBJ2-1, with 12 bases fitting TRBD1. This CDR3 has 13 residues. The germline gives CDR1 MNHEY, CDR2 SVGAGI. Trimming removed 7 bases from V and 10 bases from J; junction bases left unmatched: 5. The CDR3 spells CASTGTGGSEQFF. CDR3 DNA: TGTGCCAGCACCGGGACAGGGGGCTCGGAGCAGTTCTTC.

This clone has only a few counts. V and J are TRBV6-4 and TRBJ2-3; tentative D call: TRBD2 (6 bases). The ends were cut back, 2 bases at V and 4 bases at J, with 10 bases in the middle. The CDR3 has 14 amino acids. Germline V gives CDR1 MRHNA, CDR2 SNTAGT. In nucleotides, the CDR3 is TGTGCCAGCAGTGACCGACTAGACGCAGATACGCAGTATTTT. It is translated as CASSDRLDADTQYF.